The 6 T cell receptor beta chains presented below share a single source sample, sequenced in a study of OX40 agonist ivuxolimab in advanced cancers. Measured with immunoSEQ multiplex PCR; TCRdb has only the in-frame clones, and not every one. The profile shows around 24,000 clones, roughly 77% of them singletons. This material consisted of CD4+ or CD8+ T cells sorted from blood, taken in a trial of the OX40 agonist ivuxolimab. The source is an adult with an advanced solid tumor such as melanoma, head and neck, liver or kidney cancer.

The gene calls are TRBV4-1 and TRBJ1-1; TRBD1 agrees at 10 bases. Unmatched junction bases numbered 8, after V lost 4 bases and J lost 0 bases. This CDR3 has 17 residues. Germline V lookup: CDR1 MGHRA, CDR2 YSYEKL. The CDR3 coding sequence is TGCGCCAGCAGCCCTCGGGACAGGGGCCGCATGAACACTGAAGCTTTCTTT. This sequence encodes CASSPRDRGRMNTEAFF.

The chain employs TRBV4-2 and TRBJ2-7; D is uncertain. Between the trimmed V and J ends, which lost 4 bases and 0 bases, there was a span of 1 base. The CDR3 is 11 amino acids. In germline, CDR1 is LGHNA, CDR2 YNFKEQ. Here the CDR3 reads CASSLSYEQYF. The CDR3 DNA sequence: TGTGCCAGCAGCCTCTCCTACGAGCAGTACTTC.

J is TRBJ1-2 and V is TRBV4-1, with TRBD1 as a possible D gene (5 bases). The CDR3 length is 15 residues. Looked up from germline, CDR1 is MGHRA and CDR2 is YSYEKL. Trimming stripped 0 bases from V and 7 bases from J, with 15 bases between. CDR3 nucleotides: TGCGCCAGCAGCCAAGATCAGTTAGGGACTGGTGGCTACACCTTC. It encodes CASSQDQLGTGGYTF.

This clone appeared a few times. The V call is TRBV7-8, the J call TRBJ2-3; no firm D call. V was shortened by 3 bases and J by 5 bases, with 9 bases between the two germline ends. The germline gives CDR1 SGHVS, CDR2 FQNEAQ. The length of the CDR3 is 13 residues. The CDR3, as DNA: TGTGCCAGCAGCTTCCATTCAGAAGATACGCAGTATTTT. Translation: CASSFHSEDTQYF.

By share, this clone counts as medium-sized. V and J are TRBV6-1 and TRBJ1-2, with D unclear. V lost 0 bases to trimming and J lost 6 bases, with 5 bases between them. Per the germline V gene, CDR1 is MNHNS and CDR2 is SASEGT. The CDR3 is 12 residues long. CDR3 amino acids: CASSEATHGYTF. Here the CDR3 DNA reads TGTGCCAGCAGTGAAGCCACCCATGGCTACACCTTC.

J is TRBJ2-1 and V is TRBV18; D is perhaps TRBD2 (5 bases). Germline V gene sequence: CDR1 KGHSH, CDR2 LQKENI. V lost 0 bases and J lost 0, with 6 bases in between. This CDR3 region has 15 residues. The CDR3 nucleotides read TGTGCCAGCTCACCACCGCTAGCCTCCTACAATGAGCAGTTCTTC. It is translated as CASSPPLASYNEQFF.